The 23 T cell receptor beta chains below come from one sample, sequenced in a study of regulatory T cells in long-lasting Graves disease. Both iRepertoire HTBI primers and Arm-PCR of CDR3 regions were used to build the TCR beta libraries. TCRdb used MiXCR to reprocess the multiplex PCR reads, holding one entry per CDR3 protein. The sample yields approximately 440,000 distinct CDR3 sequences, 23% seen once. The time point here: persistent/refractory GD, antithyroid drugs over 5 years with positive TRAb. PBMCs were the source of the RNA used for TCR sequencing. Sequenced here: peripheral blood mononuclear cells (PBMCs), sampled when the disease was refractory, from a patient treated with antithyroid drugs. These receptors all come from a female donor with Graves disease.

The table lists this clonotype with many counts. The chain recombines TRBV28 with TRBJ1-2; D is undetermined. The CDR3 runs 13 residues. Trimming stripped 6 bases from V and 5 bases from J, with 13 bases between. CDR1 and CDR2 from the germline V gene are MDHEN and SYDVKM. CDR3: CASRRSPAYGYTF. The CDR3 DNA reads TGTGCCAGCAGAAGATCCCCCGCTTATGGCTACACCTTC.

The chain has TRBV20-1 and TRBJ2-7, with 11 bases that match TRBD2. The junction had 12 bases not matched to a gene; V was cut back by 5 bases and J by 0 bases. The CDR3 is 17 residues long. Germline CDR1 reads DFQATT; CDR2 reads SNEGSKA (reference sequence). CDR3 amino acids: CSAAKTGGLAVSYEQYF. CDR3 DNA sequence: TGCAGTGCTGCTAAGACAGGGGGACTAGCGGTCTCCTACGAGCAGTACTTC.

The chain combines TRBV19 with TRBJ1-1, with D unresolved. The V end lost 4 bases, the J end lost 0 bases, and 12 bases lay between the germline ends. The CDR3 contains 15 residues. From germline, CDR1 is LNHDA and CDR2 SQIVND (reference sequence). The CDR3 sequence: CASSSPRRLNTEAFF. The CDR3 DNA sequence: TGTGCCAGTAGTAGCCCGAGGAGATTGAACACTGAAGCTTTCTTT.

In DNA form, the CDR3 reads TGTGCCAGCAGGAGTCCCGGGACAGGGCTTACTGAAGCTTTCTTT. Translation gives CASRSPGTGLTEAFF. The V and J genes are TRBV6-2 or TRBV6-3 and TRBJ1-1; TRBD1 matches 9 bases. The CDR3 has 15 residues. V was pared by 6 bases and J by 5 bases, with 10 bases of the junction left unmatched. Germline V gene sequence: CDR1 MNHEY, CDR2 SVGEGT.

This clonotype was detected many times. This sequence joins TRBV6-1 and TRBJ1-2, with TRBD1 matching 11 bases. This CDR3 has 15 amino acids. The V segment lost 5 bases and the J segment 3 bases; nucleotides outside the gene matches: 5. CDR1 and CDR2 (germline): MNHNS, SASEGT. CDR3 sequence (DNA): TGTGCCAGCAGTCCGAGGACAGGGGGCGACTATGGCTACACCTTC. It codes for CASSPRTGGDYGYTF.

V gene TRBV6-1 combines with J gene TRBJ1-1; D gene ambiguous. CDR3 size: 14 residues. Germline CDR1 MNHNS, CDR2 SASEGT. V lost 10 bases to trimming and J lost 3 bases, with 18 bases between them. The CDR3 DNA is TGTGCCACCAGAGAACAGCTCCGCCACACTGAAGCTTTCTTT. Residues: CATREQLRHTEAFF.

This clonotype was picked up many times. The chain joins TRBV7-2 to TRBJ2-5; tentatively, D is TRBD2 (5 bases). Germline values: CDR1 SGHTA, CDR2 FQGNSA. V was shortened by 5 bases and J by 8 bases, with 12 bases between the two germline ends. CDR3 size: 12 residues. CDR3 sequence (DNA): TGTGCCAGCAGCCCTGGACCGGGAACCCAGTACTTC. Translation: CASSPGPGTQYF.

This clonotype was seen more than once but under ten times. The chain joins TRBV6-1 to TRBJ1-5, with 12 bases identical to TRBD1. The CDR3 is 16 amino acids. V shed 6 bases and J 5 bases; nucleotides not matched to a gene: 8. Germline V gene lookup returns CDR1 MNHNS and CDR2 SASEGT. The CDR3 DNA reads as TGTGCCAGCAGAATTCCGGGACAGGGGGCCCATCAGCCCCAGCATTTT. Residues: CASRIPGQGAHQPQHF.

The chain recombines TRBV6-2 or TRBV6-3 with TRBJ2-7; TRBD1 is a possible D gene (6 bases). The CDR3 is 16 amino acids. Deletions cut 1 base from V and 0 bases from J, with 13 bases between. Germline V gives CDR1 MNHEY, CDR2 SVGEGT. The CDR3 protein is CASSYLGTKISYEQYF. The CDR3 DNA follows: TGTGCCAGCAGTTACTTGGGGACAAAAATCTCCTACGAGCAGTACTTC.

This clonotype came up many times. The chain has TRBV6-1 and TRBJ2-7, with D maybe TRBD1 (6 bases). V lost 4 bases and J lost 5, with 21 bases in between. The CDR3 is 16 amino acids. Germline assignment: CDR1 MNHNS and CDR2 SASEGT. CDR3 in amino acids: CASSARQATSGNEQYF. DNA for the CDR3: TGTGCCAGCAGTGCCCGACAGGCCACCTCCGGTAACGAGCAGTACTTC.

The table lists this clonotype with a few counts. The chain recombines TRBV20-1 with TRBJ2-5, with D unresolved. The CDR3 extends over 13 amino acids. Germline CDR1 and CDR2: DFQATT and SNEGSKA (reference sequence). V lost 6 bases to trimming and J lost 2 bases, with 13 bases between them. The CDR3 DNA reads TGCAGTGCCCTAGGGTGGGCACAAGAGACCCAGTACTTC. Translation gives CSALGWAQETQYF.

About this clonotype: Given a much more abundant clone one base away, this may be a read error. This chain joins TRBV2 and TRBJ2-4; 11 bases map to TRBD2. Germline values: CDR1 SNHLY, CDR2 FYNNEI. The ends lost 6 bases at V and 13 bases at J; junction bases unmatched: 8. This CDR3 contains 13 residues. Written as DNA, the CDR3 is TGTGCCAGCAGCTCCGGGACTAGCGGAGGACAGTACTTC. As protein: CASSSGTSGGQYF.

This clonotype was recorded many times. V usage is TRBV28 and J usage is TRBJ2-2; 11 nucleotides agree with TRBD2. CDR1 and CDR2 (germline): MDHEN, SYDVKM. After removal of 5 bases from V and 2 bases from J, the junction contained 4 bases not matched to a gene. CDR3 length: 16 residues. CDR3 protein: CASSLRLAGNTGELFF. In DNA form, the CDR3 reads TGTGCCAGCAGTCTTCGACTAGCGGGAAACACCGGGGAGCTGTTTTTT.

The gene calls are TRBV29-1 and TRBJ2-2, with D unresolved. Germline CDR1 reads SQVTM; CDR2 reads ANQGSEA. This CDR3 region has 15 residues. The V gene lost 1 base and the J gene lost 6 bases, with 15 bases spanning the gap. CDR3 DNA: TGCAGCGTTGAAGGGGTTACGACTGGGGCCGGGGAGCTGTTTTTT. Its translation is CSVEGVTTGAGELFF.

The chain recombines TRBV27 with TRBJ1-5; 10 nucleotides align to TRBD1. The CDR3 is 15 amino acids. CDR1 is MNHEY and CDR2 is SMNVEV in the germline V gene (reference sequence). V was clipped by 5 bases and J by 2 bases; unmatched bases: 3. CDR3 in DNA: TGTGCCAGCAGTAGAGGGACAGGGGGCAATCAGCCCCAGCATTTT. Its translation is CASSRGTGGNQPQHF.

This rearrangement joins TRBV28 to TRBJ2-2, with a possible D match to TRBD2 (5 bases). Between the trimmed V and J ends, which lost 8 bases and 0 bases, there was a span of 16 bases. The germline V gene has CDR1 MDHEN and CDR2 SYDVKM. This CDR3 is 16 amino acids long. CDR3 residues: CASRDYPYSNTGELFF. CDR3 DNA sequence: TGTGCCAGCCGAGACTACCCATACTCGAACACCGGGGAGCTGTTTTTT.

The table lists this clonotype with many counts. Relative to the germline gene, one junction end is altered; a read error may explain this. V and J are TRBV5-1 and TRBJ2-2, with D uncertain. Germline V lookup: CDR1 SGHRS, CDR2 YFSETQ. The CDR3 totals 14 residues. The CDR3 bases are TGTGCCAGCAGCTTAGCAACGAACACCGGGGAGCTGTTTTTT. Protein sequence: CASSLATNTGELFF.

The table lists this clonotype with many counts. A much larger clone sits a single nucleotide away, making a read error possible. This chain joins TRBV2 and TRBJ1-6, with a weak D call TRBD1 (5 bases). V was pared by 0 bases and J by 7 bases, with 10 bases between. Germline loops: CDR1 SNHLY, CDR2 FYNNEI. This CDR3 has 15 residues. Here the CDR3 reads CASSEALKGNSPLHF. Written as DNA, the CDR3 is TGTGCCAGCAGTGAAGCGCTTAAGGGGAATTCACCCCTCCACTTT.

This clonotype was counted between two and nine times. The V and J genes are TRBV9 and TRBJ1-5; no clear D. CDR1 and CDR2 (germline): SGDLS, YYNGEE. Trimming stripped 0 bases from V and 6 bases from J, with 13 bases between. The CDR3 is 15 residues long. The CDR3, as DNA: TGTGCCAGCAGCGTAGACGGGCAGGACGGTCAGCCCCAGCATTTT. Amino acid sequence: CASSVDGQDGQPQHF.

The sample holds many counts of this clonotype. The DNA of the CDR3 is TGTGCCAGCAGTGAACCCGGGGGAAAGACCCAGTACTTC. Protein: CASSEPGGKTQYF. The chain carries TRBV2 and TRBJ2-5, with a weak D call TRBD2 (6 bases). Germline lookup yields CDR1 SNHLY and CDR2 FYNNEI. Trimming stripped 2 bases from V and 6 bases from J, with 10 bases between. The CDR3 is made up of 13 amino acids. The full variable domain, rest sourced from reference TRBV2 and TRBJ2-5, is EPEVTQTPSHQVTQMGQEVILRCVPISNHLYFYWYRQILGQKVEFLVSFYNNEISEKSEIFDDQFSVERPDGSNFTLKIRSTKLEDSAMYFCASSEPGGKTQYFGPGTRLLVL.

In this sample, this clonotype turned up a few times. The rearrangement uses TRBV28 and TRBJ1-2; D remains ambiguous. With 5 bases removed from V and 9 bases from J, the gap between germline ends came to 13 bases. CDR1 is MDHEN, CDR2 SYDVKM, per germline. The CDR3 contains 12 residues. Here the CDR3 DNA reads TGTGCCAGCAGTCCCGGACGGCTAAGCTACACCTTC. It encodes CASSPGRLSYTF.

The CDR3 loop is CASKGAARTEAFF. Written as DNA, the CDR3 is TGTGCCAGCAAAGGGGCCGCCAGAACTGAAGCTTTCTTT. The genes are TRBV12-3 or TRBV12-4 and TRBJ1-1, with a tentative D call TRBD1 (5 bases). Deletions cut 7 bases from V and 5 bases from J, with 14 bases between. CDR3 length equals 13 residues.

This clonotype was recorded many times. This chain links TRBV28 with TRBJ1-1, with a possible D match to TRBD1 (5 bases). The length of the CDR3 is 14 residues. In germline, CDR1 is MDHEN, CDR2 SYDVKM. The germline V and J ends were trimmed by 3 bases and 5 bases, with 13 bases remaining between them. The CDR3 spells CASSFQGWGTEAFF. DNA for the CDR3: TGTGCCAGCAGTTTTCAGGGCTGGGGGACTGAAGCTTTCTTT.